Presented here are 21 T cell receptor beta chains from one specimen sequenced in a study of blood T cell repertoires in COVID-19. Generated by immunoSEQ multiplex PCR, the TCRdb table keeps only in-frame clones and is missing some. The sample has about 340,000 clones, about 90% seen once. The material sequenced was peripheral blood. Receptor source: a woman between 45 and 60 years old with COVID-19, enrolled during active disease.

Turning to this clone: Germline and junction disagree at one end, which may indicate a read error. The chain has TRBV6-5 and TRBJ1-6; 7 nucleotides align to TRBD1. Germline V gives CDR1 MNHEY, CDR2 SVGAGI. CDR3 size: 15 residues. CDR3 DNA: TGTGCCAGCAGTCAAACAGGGGTTTATAGTTCACCCCTCCACTTT. Translating it yields CASSQTGVYSSPLHF.

This rearrangement joins TRBV6-5 to TRBJ1-1; 9 bases are shared with TRBD1. The ends lost 6 bases at V and 7 bases at J; junction bases unmatched: 9. Germline V lookup: CDR1 MNHEY, CDR2 SVGAGI. The CDR3 is 14 amino acids. The CDR3 DNA reads as TGTGCCAGCAGATTAGGACAGGGGTCTTATGAAGCTTTCTTT. This gives the protein CASRLGQGSYEAFF.

This chain connects TRBV4-2 to TRBJ1-2; TRBD1 agrees at 10 bases. The CDR3 is 17 residues long. In germline, CDR1 is LGHNA, CDR2 YNFKEQ. J was trimmed by 4 bases and V by 3 bases; bases with no gene match: 11. DNA for the CDR3: TGTGCCAGCAGCCATCTCACCGCCGGGACAGGGGTCTATGGCTACACCTTC. Protein sequence: CASSHLTAGTGVYGYTF.

For the CDR3, the DNA is TGCGCCAGCAGCTTTTTATACAATGAGCAGTTCTTC. It specifies CASSFLYNEQFF. The V gene is TRBV5-1, the J gene TRBJ2-1, with no clear D. From germline, CDR1 is SGHRS and CDR2 YFSETQ. The CDR3 sequence is 12 residues long. Trimming took 2 bases from V and 4 from J, leaving 4 bases between them.

V is TRBV10-2 and J is TRBJ2-4, with TRBD1 identical over 7 bases. V shed 2 bases and J 3 bases; nucleotides not matched to a gene: 7. CDR1 WSHSY and CDR2 SAAADI come from the germline V gene. This CDR3 has 16 amino acids. CDR3 region: CASSETGDYVKNIQYF. Here the CDR3 DNA reads TGCGCCAGCAGTGAGACAGGGGATTACGTCAAAAACATTCAGTACTTC.

The chain uses TRBV29-1 and TRBJ2-7; 11 positions match TRBD2. The CDR3 is made up of 13 amino acids. J was trimmed by 3 bases and V by 5 bases; bases with no gene match: 3. CDR1 and CDR2 (germline): SQVTM, ANQGSEA. The CDR3 protein is CSVRLAGNYEQYF. CDR3 DNA: TGCAGCGTTCGACTAGCGGGAAACTACGAGCAGTACTTC.

The chain links TRBV11-3 to TRBJ2-2; the D gene is possibly TRBD1 (5 bases). Trimming removed 5 bases at V and 5 bases at J, with 9 bases between. Germline CDR1 reads SGHNT; CDR2 reads YENEEA. The CDR3 is made up of 13 amino acids. Here the CDR3 reads CASSPRVTGELFF. CDR3 in DNA: TGTGCCAGCAGCCCCAGGGTTACCGGGGAGCTGTTTTTT.

This clone was detected only once. The rearrangement links TRBV3-1 (or the pseudogene TRBV3-2) to TRBJ2-3, with a tentative D call TRBD2 (5 bases). Trimming removed 0 bases from V and 0 bases from J, with 10 bases in between. Per the germline V gene, CDR1 is LGHDT and CDR2 is YNNKEL (reference sequence). The CDR3 has 16 residues. CDR3 in amino acids: CASSQDWLASTDTQYF. The CDR3 nucleotides are TGTGCCAGCAGCCAAGATTGGCTAGCTAGCACAGATACGCAGTATTTT.

To note about this clone: The same CDR3 can be traced to other DNA sequences in this sample. The V call is TRBV3-1 (or the pseudogene TRBV3-2), the J call TRBJ2-7; 10 nucleotides agree with TRBD2. Germline CDR1 reads LGHDT; CDR2 reads YNNKEL (reference sequence). V lost 4 bases and J lost 4; bases outside the gene matches: 4. The CDR3 is made up of 14 amino acids. The CDR3 DNA reads as TGTGCCAGCAGCCTAGCGGGAGGATCGTACGAGCAGTACTTC. This encodes CASSLAGGSYEQYF.

This sequence joins TRBV24-1 and TRBJ2-1; 9 bases are a match to TRBD1. The CDR3 covers 16 residues. Trimming took 4 bases from V and 5 from J; bases not matched to a gene: 8. Germline-derived CDR1 and CDR2 are KGHDR and SFDVKD. The CDR3 region has the DNA TGTGCCACCAGTGAGGCTGACAGGGGGTACCACAATGAGCAGTTCTTC. This codes for CATSEADRGYHNEQFF.

V usage is TRBV9 and J usage is TRBJ2-5; no clear D. Germline CDR1 is SGDLS and CDR2 is YYNGEE. The germline V and J ends were trimmed by 3 bases and 7 bases, with 7 bases remaining between them. This CDR3 has 11 residues. The CDR3 DNA follows: TGTGCCAGCAGCGCGCGAGGGACCCAGTACTTC. It specifies CASSARGTQYF.

The CDR3 DNA reads TGTGCCAGCTCACCACCCAAGGGAGGGATCTACAATGAGCAGTTCTTC. It yields the protein CASSPPKGGIYNEQFF. The chain combines TRBV18 with TRBJ2-1; 7 bases agree with TRBD2. The J segment lost 3 bases and the V segment lost 0 bases, leaving 5 bases of the junction unmatched. This CDR3 has 16 amino acids. Per the germline V gene, CDR1 is KGHSH and CDR2 is LQKENI.

The CDR3: CASSLAGLAGGRATQYF. CDR3 in DNA: TGTGCCAGCAGCTTAGCGGGACTAGCGGGAGGGCGCGCTACGCAGTATTTT. The chain combines TRBV13 with TRBJ2-3, with 16 bases fitting TRBD2. The length of the CDR3 is 17 residues. Trimming removed 1 base from V and 8 bases from J; junction bases left unmatched: 6. Germline-derived CDR1 and CDR2 are PRHDT and FYEKMQ (reference sequence).

This CDR3 reads CASSPGQGVSYGYTF. The CDR3 coding sequence is TGTGCCAGCAGTCCCGGACAGGGGGTGTCCTATGGCTACACCTTC. The J gene is TRBJ1-2, the V gene TRBV6-5, with 10 bases lining up with TRBD1. Germline V gene sequence: CDR1 MNHEY, CDR2 SVGAGI. The CDR3 length is 15 residues. Trimming removed 5 bases from V and 4 bases from J; junction bases left unmatched: 7.

The rearrangement uses TRBV5-5 and TRBJ2-2; D unclear. Trimming took off 3 bases at V and 1 base at J, with 7 bases between the two ends. CDR3 length: 14 amino acids. Germline V gives CDR1 SGHKS, CDR2 YYEKEE (reference sequence). The CDR3 DNA reads as TGTGCCAGCAGCTCGCCGGGGAACACCGGGGAGCTGTTTTTT. Protein sequence: CASSSPGNTGELFF.

The chain links TRBV25-1 to TRBJ2-7; 12 positions agree with TRBD2. The length of the CDR3 is 15 residues. The V gene's germline CDR1 is MGHDK and CDR2 SYGVNS. J was trimmed by 2 bases and V by 4 bases; bases with no gene match: 3. CDR3 coding DNA: TGTGCCAGCAGTGCCAGACTAGCGGGAGCCTACGAGCAGTACTTC. Amino acids: CASSARLAGAYEQYF.

This chain connects TRBV5-1 to TRBJ2-7, with TRBD1 matching 8 bases. The germline CDR1 and CDR2 sequences are SGHRS and YFSETQ. The CDR3 contains 14 residues. With 1 base clipped from V and 3 bases from J, the junction kept 3 bases outside the gene matches. The DNA for the CDR3 is TGCGCCAGCAGCTTGAACAGGGGGAACTACGAGCAGTACTTC. Amino acids: CASSLNRGNYEQYF. The full variable domain, in which reference TRBV5-1 and TRBJ2-7 provide the parts outside the CDR3, is KAGVTQTPRYLIKTRGQQVTLSCSPISGHRSVSWYQQTPGQGLQFLFEYFSETQRNKGNFPGRFSGRQFSNSRSEMNVSTLELGDSALYLCASSLNRGNYEQYFGPGTRLTVT.

The genes are TRBV6-5 and TRBJ2-7; TRBD2 is a possible D gene (6 bases). The germline V and J ends were trimmed by 0 bases and 0 bases, with 12 bases remaining between them. Germline values: CDR1 MNHEY, CDR2 SVGAGI. The CDR3 length is 16 residues. The CDR3 nucleotides read TGTGCCAGCAGTTACTCCACGCTAGCGAGCTCCTACGAGCAGTACTTC. It yields the protein CASSYSTLASSYEQYF.

This clone was counted a few times. The chain carries TRBV9 and TRBJ1-1; D uncertain. The V and J ends lost 4 bases and 0 bases respectively, with 13 bases between them. CDR3 length: 15 residues. Germline CDR1 is SGDLS and CDR2 is YYNGEE. CDR3 nucleotides: TGTGCCAGCAGCCCACGAGGAAACGTGAACACTGAAGCTTTCTTT. This gives the protein CASSPRGNVNTEAFF.

The chain recombines TRBV29-1 with TRBJ1-1; 8 bases agree with TRBD1. Unmatched junction bases numbered 8, after V lost 6 bases and J lost 5 bases. The CDR3 length is 13 residues. Germline CDR1 is SQVTM and CDR2 is ANQGSEA. The chain's CDR3 is CSVWYRGKTEAFF. As DNA, the CDR3 is TGCAGCGTCTGGTACAGGGGGAAGACTGAAGCTTTCTTT.

The V gene is TRBV14, the J gene TRBJ1-1; D unresolved. CDR1 is SGHDN, CDR2 FVKESK, per germline. There are 12 residues in the CDR3. V was trimmed by 2 bases and J by 5 bases, leaving 6 bases between them. The CDR3: CASSQFGTEAFF. In DNA, the CDR3 is TGTGCCAGCAGCCAATTCGGTACTGAAGCTTTCTTT.